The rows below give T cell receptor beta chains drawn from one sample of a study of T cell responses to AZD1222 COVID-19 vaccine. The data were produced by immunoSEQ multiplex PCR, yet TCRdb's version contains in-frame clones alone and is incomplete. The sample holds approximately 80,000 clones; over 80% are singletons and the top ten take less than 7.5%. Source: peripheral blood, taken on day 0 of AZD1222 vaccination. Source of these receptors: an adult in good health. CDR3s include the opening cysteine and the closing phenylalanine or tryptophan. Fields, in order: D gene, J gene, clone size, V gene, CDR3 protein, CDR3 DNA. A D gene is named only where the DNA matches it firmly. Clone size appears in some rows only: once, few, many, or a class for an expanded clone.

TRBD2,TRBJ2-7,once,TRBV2,CASSSTSGGTGEQYF,TGTGCCAGCAGTTCCACTAGCGGGGGTACGGGCGAGCAGTACTTC
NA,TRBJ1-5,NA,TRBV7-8,CASSRGEGAQHF,TGTGCCAGCAGCCGCGGGGAGGGGGCCCAGCATTTT
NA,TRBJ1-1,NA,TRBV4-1,CASSQPILHNTEAFF,TGCGCCAGCAGCCAACCCATCCTCCATAACACTGAAGCTTTCTTT
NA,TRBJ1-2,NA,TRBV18,CASSPDLNYGYTF,TGTGCCAGCTCACCAGACTTAAACTATGGCTACACCTTC
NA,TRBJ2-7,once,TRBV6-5,CASSYSRGNEQYF,TGTGCCAGCAGTTACTCTCGGGGCAACGAGCAGTACTTC
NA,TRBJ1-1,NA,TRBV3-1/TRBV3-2,CASSRTSSQNTEAFF,TGTGCCAGCAGCCGAACCTCTAGTCAGAACACTGAAGCTTTCTTT
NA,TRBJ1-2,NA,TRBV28,CASTSPGAYGYTF,TGTGCCAGCACCTCCCCAGGGGCCTATGGCTACACCTTC
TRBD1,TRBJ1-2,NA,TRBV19,CASSLGQGAGGYTF,TGTGCCAGTAGCCTGGGACAGGGGGCAGGTGGCTACACCTTC
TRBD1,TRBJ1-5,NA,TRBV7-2,CASSGSGGKSNQPQHF,TGTGCCAGCAGCGGCTCAGGGGGAAAAAGCAATCAGCCCCAGCATTTT
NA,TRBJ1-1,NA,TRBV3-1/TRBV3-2,CASSQDLPEEAFF,TGTGCCAGCAGCCAAGATCTACCCGAAGAAGCTTTCTTT
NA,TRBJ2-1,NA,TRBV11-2,CASSPRVSFNEQFF,TGTGCCAGCAGCCCTAGGGTGAGTTTCAATGAGCAGTTCTTC
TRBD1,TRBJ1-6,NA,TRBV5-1,CASSLVGQQGMFGSPLHF,TGCGCCAGCAGCTTGGTGGGACAACAGGGGATGTTTGGTTCACCCCTCCACTTT
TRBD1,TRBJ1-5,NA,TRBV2,CASSRDRVNQPQHF,TGTGCCAGCAGCCGGGACAGGGTCAATCAGCCCCAGCATTTT
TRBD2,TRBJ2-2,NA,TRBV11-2,CASSRGTSVTGELFF,TGTGCCAGCAGCCGAGGGACTAGCGTAACCGGGGAGCTGTTTTTT
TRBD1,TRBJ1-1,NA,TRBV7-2,CASSSGGGIATEAFF,TGTGCCAGCAGTTCAGGGGGAGGGATTGCCACTGAAGCTTTCTTT
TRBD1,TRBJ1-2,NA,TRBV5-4,CASSLGQRNGYTF,TGTGCCAGCAGCCTGGGACAGCGGAATGGCTACACCTTC
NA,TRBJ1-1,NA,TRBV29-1,CSVEGTAEAFF,TGCAGCGTTGAAGGGACAGCGGAAGCTTTCTTT